The clone carrying this T cell receptor beta chain was picked up a small number of times. Its antigen remains unidentified. The data are from a study of blood T cells in healthy people across ages. The use of a sample-barcoded 5' primer and a J-beta primer mix characterized a second PCR of roughly 6 to 12 cycles. MiXCR was run by TCRdb on the 5' RACE reads, yielding one entry per CDR3 protein. The sample gives some 890,000 distinct CDR3 sequences, about 27% of which show up once; 10% to 13% is in the top ten. The germline V gene has CDR1 LNHDA and CDR2 SQIVND (reference sequence). V shed 6 bases and J shed 2 bases, with 15 bases lying between them. The CDR3 spans 15 residues. Whole-study results and caveats: Long-lived donors carried more naive CD4+ cells and greater diversity than aged donors.

The same data also contributed to another study, on T cells of mothers and their children.

The rearrangement links TRBV19 to TRBJ2-3; tentative D call: TRBD2 (5 bases). This TCR derives from a woman in her 40s in good health. What was sequenced was blood. CDR3: CASRTPGFHTDTQYF. In DNA form, the CDR3 reads TGTGCCAGTAGAACTCCGGGATTCCACACAGATACGCAGTATTTT.